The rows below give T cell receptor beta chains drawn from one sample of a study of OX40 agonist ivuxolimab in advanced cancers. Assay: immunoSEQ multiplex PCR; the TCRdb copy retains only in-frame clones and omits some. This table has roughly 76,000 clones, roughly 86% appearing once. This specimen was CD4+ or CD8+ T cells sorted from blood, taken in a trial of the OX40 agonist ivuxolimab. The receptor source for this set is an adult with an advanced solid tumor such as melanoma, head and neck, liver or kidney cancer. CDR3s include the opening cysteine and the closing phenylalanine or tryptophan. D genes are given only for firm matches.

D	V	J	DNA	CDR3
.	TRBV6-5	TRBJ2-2	TGTGCCAGCAGTTACTCGGGCACCGGGGAGCTGTTTTTT	CASSYSGTGELFF
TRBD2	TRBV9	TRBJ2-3	TGTGCCAGCAGCCCCCGACTAGCGGGGGCAGATACGCAGTATTTT	CASSPRLAGADTQYF
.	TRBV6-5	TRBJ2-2	TGTGCCAGCAGTTACGGTCTACAGGGAGGCCCCGGGGAGCTGTTTTTT	CASSYGLQGGPGELFF
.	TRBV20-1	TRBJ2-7	TGCAGTGCTAGCAGGACGTCCGAGCAGTACTTC	CSASRTSEQYF
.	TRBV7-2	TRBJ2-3	TGTGCCAGCAGCTTCCACCAAGGAAGCACAGATACGCAGTATTTT	CASSFHQGSTDTQYF
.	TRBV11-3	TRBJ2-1	TGTGCCAGCAGCTTAGAAGGGGGGGACAATTACAATGAGCAGTTCTTC	CASSLEGGDNYNEQFF
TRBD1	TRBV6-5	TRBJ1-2	TGTGCCAGCAGTTACTCGGAAGGGGGCTGGGGTGGCTACACCTTC	CASSYSEGGWGGYTF
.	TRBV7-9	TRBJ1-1	TGTGCCAGCAGCTTAGCGCGGGGGCCAGGGTCCCCTGAAGCTTTCTTT	CASSLARGPGSPEAFF
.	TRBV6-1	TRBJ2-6	TGTGCCAGCAGTGGGAACTCTGGGGCCAACGTCCTGACTTTC	CASSGNSGANVLTF
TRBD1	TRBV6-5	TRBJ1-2	TGTGCCAGCAGCCTCCTTGACAGGGGTTATGGCTACACCTTC	CASSLLDRGYGYTF
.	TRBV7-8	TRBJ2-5	TGTGCCAGCAGCTTATTTGAATGGCAAGAGACCCAGTACTTC	CASSLFEWQETQYF
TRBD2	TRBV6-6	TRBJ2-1	TGTGCCAGCAGTCTGACTAGCTCGGGCAATGAGCAGTTCTTC	CASSLTSSGNEQFF
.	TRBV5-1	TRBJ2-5	TGCGCCAGCAGCTTGCGTGACAGTCGGCAAGAGACCCAGTACTTC	CASSLRDSRQETQYF
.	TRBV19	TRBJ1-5	TGTGCCAGTAGTATAGATCCCCGGACGAATCAGCCCCAGCATTTT	CASSIDPRTNQPQHF